A selection of T cell receptor beta chains follows, all from one sample in a study of tumor and adjacent non-tumor tissue in lung cancer. TCRdb independently ran MiXCR on the multiplex PCR reads; one entry per CDR3 protein. The table includes more than 75,000 distinct CDR3 sequences, 65% to 75% detected once. Sequenced material: lung tumor tissue. Receptor source: a woman in her 70s with non-small cell lung cancer. The conserved cysteine and the conserved F or W are not part of the CDR3 here.

V gene	J gene	CDR3 protein
TRBV29-1	TRBJ2-5	SGVTPDETQY
TRBV6-5	TRBJ2-7	ASSYWGTSGNEQY
TRBV4-1	TRBJ1-2	ASSPRALGTPNYGYT
TRBV29-1	TRBJ2-1	SFDGEFNEQF
TRBV20-1	TRBJ2-2	TARVGQGVTGELF
TRBV4-1	TRBJ2-2	ASSKEGLVGVGGELF
TRBV5-6	TRBJ2-1	ASSKDGSLDEQL
TRBV7-8	TRBJ2-2	ASSLAVSGQTGELF
TRBV29-1	TRBJ1-1	SFSGQVDNTEAF
TRBV4-2	TRBJ1-1	ASSPDRANTEAY
TRBV20-1	TRBJ2-5	SASREETQY
TRBV4-1	TRBJ2-1	ASSQTLRDYNEQF
TRBV6-6	TRBJ2-2	ARSRQGGGAGELF
TRBV12-3/TRBV12-4	TRBJ2-1	AGSGLVGTSYNEQF
TRBV28	TRBJ2-7	ASSKQGRASYEQY